This paragraph covers one T cell receptor (beta chain) sequence. The antigen is undetermined. CDR3 length: 11 residues. Trimming shortened V by 4 bases and J by 6 bases, and 5 bases separated the two germline ends. Germline CDR1 is MDHEN and CDR2 is SYDVKM. This sample is drawn from a study of shared clonotypes between healthy human individuals. Study details: The donors, two women and a few men, were aged 18 to 49.

Profiled with immunoSEQ multiplex PCR; TCRdb holds only in-frame clones, not every one. The sample has 2,500,000 or so clones; just over 90% are singletons. General observations from the study: Rarefaction showed that sequencing of sorted subsets was incomplete (despite large depth).

Into CD45RA+ naive and CD45RA-negative memory subsets, the CD4+ cells were split. The sequence came from a man younger than 35 in good health. The chain recombines TRBV28 with TRBJ2-3; D assignment may be TRBD1 or TRBD2 (5 bases each). The sample taken for sequencing was naive CD4+ T cells sorted from blood. Subset indicated: CD45RA+ positively selected. In DNA form, the CDR3 reads TGTGCCAGCAGTTGGGGGGATACGCAGTATTTT. Residues: CASSWGDTQYF.